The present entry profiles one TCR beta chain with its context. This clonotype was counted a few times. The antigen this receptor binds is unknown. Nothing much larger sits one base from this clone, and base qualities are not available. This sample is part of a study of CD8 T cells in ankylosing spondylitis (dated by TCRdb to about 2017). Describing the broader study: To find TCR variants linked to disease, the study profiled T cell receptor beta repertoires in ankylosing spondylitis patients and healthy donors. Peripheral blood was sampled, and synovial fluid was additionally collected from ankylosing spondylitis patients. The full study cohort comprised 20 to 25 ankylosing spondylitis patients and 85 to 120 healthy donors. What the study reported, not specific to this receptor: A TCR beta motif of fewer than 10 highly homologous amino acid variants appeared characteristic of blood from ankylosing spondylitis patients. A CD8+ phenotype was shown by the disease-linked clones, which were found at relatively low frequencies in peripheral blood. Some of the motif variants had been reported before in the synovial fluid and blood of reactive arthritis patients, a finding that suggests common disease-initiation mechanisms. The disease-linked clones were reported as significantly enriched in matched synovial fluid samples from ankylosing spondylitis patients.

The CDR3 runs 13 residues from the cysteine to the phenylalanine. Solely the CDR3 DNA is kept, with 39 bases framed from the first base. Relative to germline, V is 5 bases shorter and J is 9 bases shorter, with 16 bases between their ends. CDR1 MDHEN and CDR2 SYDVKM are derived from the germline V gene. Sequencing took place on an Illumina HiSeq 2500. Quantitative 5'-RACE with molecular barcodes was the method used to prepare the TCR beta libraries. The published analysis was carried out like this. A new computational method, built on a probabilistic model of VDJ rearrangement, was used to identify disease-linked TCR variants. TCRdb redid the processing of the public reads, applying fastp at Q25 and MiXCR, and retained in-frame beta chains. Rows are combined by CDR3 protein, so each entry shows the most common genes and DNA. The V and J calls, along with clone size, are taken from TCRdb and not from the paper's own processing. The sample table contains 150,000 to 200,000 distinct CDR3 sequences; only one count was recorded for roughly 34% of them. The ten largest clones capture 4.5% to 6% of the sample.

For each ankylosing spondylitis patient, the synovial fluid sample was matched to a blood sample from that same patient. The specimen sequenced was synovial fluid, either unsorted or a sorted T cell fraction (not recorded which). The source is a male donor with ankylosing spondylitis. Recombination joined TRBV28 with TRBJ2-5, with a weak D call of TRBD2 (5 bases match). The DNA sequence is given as TGTGCCAGCAGTCCTCCACCCCCCGGGGCCCAGTACTTC. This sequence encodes CASSPPPPGAQYF.